This T cell receptor (beta chain) was documented in a study of OX40 agonist ivuxolimab in advanced cancers. Looking at the study overall: Intravenous ivuxolimab at 0.01 to 10 mg/kg was given to patients every 2 weeks. Cohort: approximately 79% men, mean age roughly 60, aged roughly 20 to 79. Findings and limits, study-wide: Low normalized T-cell clonal expansion was also seen in some nonresponders.

Details on this clone: Its antigen remains unidentified.

This table comes from immunoSEQ multiplex PCR, and its TCRdb copy is limited to in-frame clones, with some not included. The table has 90,000 to 100,000 clones, about 88% seen once. The germline V gene encodes CDR1 SEHNR and CDR2 FQNEAQ (reference sequence). The CDR3 contains 15 residues. V lost 5 bases, J lost 1 base, and 14 bases lay in between. The chain links TRBV7-9 to TRBJ1-1, with unresolved D. The TCR comes from an adult with an advanced solid tumor such as melanoma, head and neck, liver or kidney cancer. The input for sequencing was CD4+ or CD8+ T cells sorted from blood, taken in a trial of the OX40 agonist ivuxolimab. The CDR3 loop is CASSPNRARNTEAFF. As DNA, the CDR3 is TGTGCCAGCAGCCCCAACCGGGCGCGGAACACTGAAGCTTTCTTT.